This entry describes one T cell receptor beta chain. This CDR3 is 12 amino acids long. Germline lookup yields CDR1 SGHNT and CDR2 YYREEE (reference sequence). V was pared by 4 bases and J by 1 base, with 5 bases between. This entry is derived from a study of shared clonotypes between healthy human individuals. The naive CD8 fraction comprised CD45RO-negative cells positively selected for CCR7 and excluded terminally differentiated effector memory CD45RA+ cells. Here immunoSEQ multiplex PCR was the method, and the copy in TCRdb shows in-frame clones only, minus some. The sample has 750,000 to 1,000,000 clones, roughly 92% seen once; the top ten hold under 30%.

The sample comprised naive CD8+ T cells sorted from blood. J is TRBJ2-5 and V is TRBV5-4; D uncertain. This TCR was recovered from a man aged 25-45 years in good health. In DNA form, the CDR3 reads TGTGCCAGCAGCACAATCCAAGAGACCCAGTACTTC. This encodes CASSTIQETQYF.